These T cell receptor beta chains were read from a single sample in a study of human T cells and chemical hapten exposure. TCRdb analysed the RACE reads with MiXCR anew, one entry per CDR3 protein. The profile shows 80,000 to 95,000 distinct CDR3 sequences, 9.6% of them singletons. The sequences come from whole blood, collected in connection with sensitization to the hapten diphenylcyclopropenone (DPC). The receptors shown here come from a woman in her forties with alopecia areata. Some clones in this sample may be carry-over from other donors' samples. CDR3s include the opening cysteine and the closing phenylalanine or tryptophan. A D gene is named only where the DNA matches it firmly. The size field is filled for only some rows; it gives once, few, many or a size class.

clone_size	j_call	d_call	v_call	cdr3_nt	cdr3_aa
many	TRBJ1-2	.	TRBV10-2	TGCGCCAGCAGTGATCAACAGGGTTATGGCTACACCTTC	CASSDQQGYGYTF
many	TRBJ1-2	.	TRBV9	TGTGCCAGCAGCGTAGAGAGGTCTCACACCGCCACTAGGCTCGGAAGCTACACCTTC	CASSVERSHTATRLGSYTF
many	TRBJ1-1	TRBD1	TRBV4-2	TGTGCCAGCAGCCACGATCCGGGACAGGTGAACACTGAAGCTTTCTTT	CASSHDPGQVNTEAFF
many	TRBJ1-2	TRBD1	TRBV2	TGTGCCAACACCCGGGACAGCAACTTCTATGGCTACACCTTC	CANTRDSNFYGYTF
many	TRBJ2-2	.	TRBV30	TGTGCCTGGAGTGTAACGCCCGGGGCCGGGGAGCTGTTTTTT	CAWSVTPGAGELFF
.	TRBJ2-5	.	TRBV7-2	TGTGCCAGCAGCCCCCCCCTAGCGCACCAAGAGACCCAGTACTTC	CASSPPLAHQETQYF
many	TRBJ2-1	TRBD2	TRBV6-2/TRBV6-3	TGTGCCAGCAGTGGTAGCGGGGGGGCGAGTGAGCAGTTCTTC	CASSGSGGASEQFF
many	TRBJ2-7	.	TRBV5-4	TGTGCCAGCAGCTTGCGGGGTAAGGACGAGCAGTACTTC	CASSLRGKDEQYF
few	TRBJ2-2	.	TRBV10-3	TGTGCCATCTCTAAAGGGGGGACGAACACCGGGGAGCTGTTTTTT	CAISKGGTNTGELFF
many	TRBJ2-3	.	TRBV7-8	TGTGCCAGCAGCACTGTCCTTTGGGATACGCAGTATTTT	CASSTVLWDTQYF
few	TRBJ2-1	.	TRBV6-5	TGTGCCAGCAGCCCTTCACTCAATGAGCAGTTCTTC	CASSPSLNEQFF
.	TRBJ2-1	TRBD2	TRBV5-4	TGTGCCAGCAGCCTCGGACTAGCGAAATACAATGAGCAGATCTTC	CASSLGLAKYNEQIF
few	TRBJ2-6	.	TRBV5-1	TGCGCCAGCAGCTTAGTGGCTAACTCTGGGGCCAACGTCCTGACTTTC	CASSLVANSGANVLTF
many	TRBJ1-2	.	TRBV7-2	TGTGCCAGCAGCTTTCGGGGAGGACGTGGCTACACCTTC	CASSFRGGRGYTF
few	TRBJ2-5	.	TRBV7-2	TGTGCCAGCAGCCCTGGGGGGGCAGCCCAAGAGACCCAGTACTTC	CASSPGGAAQETQYF
.	TRBJ2-2	TRBD1	TRBV18	TGTGCCAGCTCACCACTTCCGCCTGGACAGGGAAACACCGGGGAGCTGTTTTTT	CASSPLPPGQGNTGELFF
few	TRBJ2-4	.	TRBV3-1	TGTGCCAGCAGCCAAGCGGGCGGCAAAAACATTCAGTACTTC	CASSQAGGKNIQYF
.	TRBJ2-5	.	TRBV2	TGTGCCAGCAGTGTGCTACGGGAGACCCAGTACTTC	CASSVLRETQYF
many	TRBJ1-2	.	TRBV6-5	TGTGCCAGCAGTTCCACCGACATGTATGGCTACACCTTC	CASSSTDMYGYTF
.	TRBJ2-7	.	TRBV6-5	TGTGCCAGCAGTTATGGCAGTTCCGAGCAGTACTTC	CASSYGSSEQYF
many	TRBJ1-2	TRBD1	TRBV29-1	TGCAGCGTTGAAGTCGGACAGGGAGGAGGCTACACCTTC	CSVEVGQGGGYTF
many	TRBJ2-5	TRBD2	TRBV27	TGTGCCAGCAGTTTCGGGACTAGCGGGGGAAGAGAGACCCAGTACTTC	CASSFGTSGGRETQYF
few	TRBJ1-5	.	TRBV6-6	TGTGCCAGCAGTTACAGCAATAGCAATCAGCCCCAGCATTTT	CASSYSNSNQPQHF
many	TRBJ1-2	.	TRBV20-1	TGCAGTGCTAGAGAAAGGCAGGGGCGCGGCTATGGCTACACCTTC	CSARERQGRGYGYTF
many	TRBJ1-5	.	TRBV12-3/TRBV12-4	TGTGCCAGCAGTCCCCACCTTAGCAATCAGCCCCAGCATTTT	CASSPHLSNQPQHF
many	TRBJ1-6	.	TRBV4-3	TGCGCCAGCAGCCAAGCCACAGCCTATAATTCACCCCTCCACTTT	CASSQATAYNSPLHF
.	TRBJ2-3	TRBD1	TRBV4-3	TGCGCCAGCGGAGACGGACAGGGCAGCACAGATACGCAGTATTTT	CASGDGQGSTDTQYF
many	TRBJ1-5	.	TRBV2	TGTGCCAGCCGCCCGGGGGGGGCGGACAATCAGCCCCAGCATTTT	CASRPGGADNQPQHF
.	TRBJ2-2	.	TRBV10-1	TGCGCCAGCAGTGAGCCCTCAAACACCGGGGAGCTGTTTTTT	CASSEPSNTGELFF
many	TRBJ2-5	TRBD2	TRBV12-3/TRBV12-4	TGTGCCAGTGCGCGGGGGGGCAAGACCCAGTACTTC	CASARGGKTQYF
.	TRBJ2-3	TRBD2	TRBV7-2	TGTGCCAGCAGCTTAGCGCCTGGCGGGGGTGCAGATACGCAGTATTTT	CASSLAPGGGADTQYF
many	TRBJ2-1	.	TRBV7-3	TGTGCCAGCAGCTTAGGACTTGTCAACAATGAGCAGTTCTTC	CASSLGLVNNEQFF
many	TRBJ2-2	.	TRBV29-1	TGCAGCGTCGTGAGGTCCGGGGAGCTGTTTTTT	CSVVRSGELFF
.	TRBJ2-4	TRBD1	TRBV5-1	TGCGCCAGCAGCTCCTCGCGCGGGACAGGGGGCGATTTAGCCAAAAACATTCAGTACTTC	CASSSSRGTGGDLAKNIQYF
many	TRBJ1-2	.	TRBV18	TGTGCCAGCTCACCGAGGGAAGAGAATGGCTACACCTTC	CASSPREENGYTF
many	TRBJ2-7	TRBD2	TRBV4-2	TGTGCCAGCAGCCCCACTAGCGGGCTGGACTACGAGCAGTACTTC	CASSPTSGLDYEQYF
many	TRBJ2-5	TRBD1	TRBV5-1	TGCGCCAGCAGCCTAATGGGTTGGGACAGGGAAGAGACCCAGTACTTC	CASSLMGWDREETQYF
.	TRBJ1-1	TRBD1	TRBV12-3/TRBV12-4	TGTGCCAGCAGACAGGGGGCGTCTGAAGCTTTCTTT	CASRQGASEAFF
many	TRBJ1-1	.	TRBV2	TGTGCCAGCACCCATTCTGGGGGAGTCCCTGAAGCTTTCTTT	CASTHSGGVPEAFF
.	TRBJ2-7	.	TRBV20-1	TGCAGTGCTAGAGATGAGGGGGGATACGAGCAGTACTTC	CSARDEGGYEQYF
.	TRBJ2-3	TRBD2	TRBV4-3	TGCGCCAGCAGCCTCCCAGGGACTAGCGGGGCTAGAGATACGCAGTATTTT	CASSLPGTSGARDTQYF
few	TRBJ2-3	TRBD2	TRBV25-1	TGTGCCAGCGGCGGACTAGCGGGGGTCCCGGAAGATACGCAGTATTTT	CASGGLAGVPEDTQYF
many	TRBJ1-5	TRBD1	TRBV7-8	TGTGCCAGCAGCTCTAGAGGAAGTCAGGGGGCTGGTGATCAGCCCCAGCATTTT	CASSSRGSQGAGDQPQHF
few	TRBJ2-1	TRBD2	TRBV20-1	TGCAGTGCTAGAGAGGTCGGGGGGGCCCGGAATGAGCAGTTCTTC	CSAREVGGARNEQFF
.	TRBJ2-3	TRBD2	TRBV7-9	TGTGCCAGCAGTCTGACTAGCGGGGCCCTAGATACGCAGTATTTT	CASSLTSGALDTQYF
many	TRBJ2-2	.	TRBV7-9	TGTGCCAGCAGCCCTGGTGTCGCCACCGGGGAGCTGTTTTTT	CASSPGVATGELFF
many	TRBJ2-5	TRBD1	TRBV7-2	TGTGCCAGCAGCTGGGGGACAGGGGAAGAGACCCAGTACTTC	CASSWGTGEETQYF
.	TRBJ2-7	TRBD2	TRBV28	TGTGCCAGCAGCTGGACTAGCGGGGGGAACGAGCAGTACTTC	CASSWTSGGNEQYF